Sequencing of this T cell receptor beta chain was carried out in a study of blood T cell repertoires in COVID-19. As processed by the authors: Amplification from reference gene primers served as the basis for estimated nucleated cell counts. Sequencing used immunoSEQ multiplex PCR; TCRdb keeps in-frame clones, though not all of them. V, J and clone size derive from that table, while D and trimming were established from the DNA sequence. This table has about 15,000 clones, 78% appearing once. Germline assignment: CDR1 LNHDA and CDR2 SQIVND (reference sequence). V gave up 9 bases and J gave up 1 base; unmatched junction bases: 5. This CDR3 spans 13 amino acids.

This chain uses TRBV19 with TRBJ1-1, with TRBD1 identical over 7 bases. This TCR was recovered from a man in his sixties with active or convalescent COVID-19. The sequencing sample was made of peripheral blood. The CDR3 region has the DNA TGTGCCAGCGAGACAGGGCCGAACACTGAAGCTTTCTTT. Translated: CASETGPNTEAFF.